The T cell receptor (beta chain) under discussion was sequenced for a study of blood T cell repertoires in COVID-19. Turning to the study itself: Acute-phase and convalescent COVID-19 samples originated in the United States, Italy and Spain. Sources were T cells, B-cell-depleted T cells, or PBMCs; the material itself was cDNA or gDNA.

How the authors handled the data: The authors estimated nucleated cell counts from reference gene primer amplification. Profiled with immunoSEQ multiplex PCR; TCRdb holds only in-frame clones, not every one. V, J and clone size reflect that table, while D and trimming were determined from the DNA. This table holds approximately 140,000 clones, 65% to 85% found once. The sequenced material came from peripheral blood. The origin of this receptor is a man aged 60 to 75 with active or convalescent COVID-19.

CDR3 loop: CASSYGGRVYYNEQFF. The CDR3 DNA follows: TGTGCCAGCAGTTACGGCGGCAGGGTATACTACAATGAGCAGTTCTTC. The rearrangement joins TRBV6-2 or TRBV6-3 to TRBJ2-1; D may be TRBD1 (5 bases). V lost 2 bases and J lost 3, with 14 bases in between. The CDR3 runs 16 residues. CDR1 and CDR2 (germline): MNHEY, SVGEGT.